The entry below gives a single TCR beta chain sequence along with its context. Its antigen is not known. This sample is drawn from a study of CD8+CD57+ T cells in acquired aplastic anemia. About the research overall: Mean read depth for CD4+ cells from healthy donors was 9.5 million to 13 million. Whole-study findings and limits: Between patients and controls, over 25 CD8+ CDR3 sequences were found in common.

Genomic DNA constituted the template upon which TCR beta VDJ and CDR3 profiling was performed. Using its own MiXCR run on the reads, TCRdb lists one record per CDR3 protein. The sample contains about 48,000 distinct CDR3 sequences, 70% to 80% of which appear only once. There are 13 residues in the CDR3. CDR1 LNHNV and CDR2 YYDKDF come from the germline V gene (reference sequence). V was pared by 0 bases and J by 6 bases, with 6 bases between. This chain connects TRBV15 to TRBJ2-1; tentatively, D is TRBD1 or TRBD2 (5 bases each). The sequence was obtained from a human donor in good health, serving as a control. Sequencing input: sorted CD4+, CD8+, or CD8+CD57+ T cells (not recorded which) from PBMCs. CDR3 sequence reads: CATSRDGGNEQFF. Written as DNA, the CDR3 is TGTGCCACCAGCAGAGATGGGGGCAATGAGCAGTTCTTC. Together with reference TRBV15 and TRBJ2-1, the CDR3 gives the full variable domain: DAMVIQNPRYQVTQFGKPVTLSCSQTLNHNVMYWYQQKSSQAPKLLFHYYDKDFNNEADTPDNFQSRRPNTSFCFLDIRSPGLGDTAMYLCATSRDGGNEQFFGPGTRLTVL.